Shown below are 27 T cell receptor beta chains from a single sample sequenced in a study of blood T cells in healthy people across ages. For the second PCR, which ran for roughly 6 to 12 cycles, a sample-barcoded 5' primer and a J-beta primer mix were used. TCRdb analysed the 5' RACE reads with MiXCR anew, one entry per CDR3 protein. The table shows 850,000 to 1,100,000 distinct CDR3 sequences, with around two fifths occurring only once. The sample comprised blood. The receptors here all came from a man aged 18 to 30 in good health.

This clonotype showed up just a few times. This CDR3 is CASSFPGSSSPLHF. Here the CDR3 DNA reads TGTGCCAGCAGCTTCCCAGGGTCGTCTTCACCCCTCCACTTT. This chain connects TRBV7-9 to TRBJ1-6; maybe TRBD1 (5 bases). CDR3 length: 14 amino acids. V was trimmed by 3 bases and J by 9 bases, leaving 12 bases between them. In germline, CDR1 is SEHNR, CDR2 FQNEAQ (reference sequence).

The chain links TRBV19 to TRBJ1-5, with D possibly TRBD1 on 5 matching bases. V gave up 5 bases and J gave up 0 bases, with 11 bases separating them. This CDR3 comprises 15 residues. Germline V lookup: CDR1 LNHDA, CDR2 SQIVND (reference sequence). CDR3 in DNA: TGTGCCAGTAGTGTCGGACACCTTAGCAATCAGCCCCAGCATTTT. Protein: CASSVGHLSNQPQHF.

V usage is TRBV5-5 and J usage is TRBJ1-5; D is undetermined. The germline V and J ends were trimmed by 5 bases and 0 bases, with 15 bases remaining between them. This CDR3 has 16 amino acids. Germline V gene data show CDR1 as SGHKS and CDR2 as YYEKEE (reference sequence). The CDR3 DNA reads as TGTGCCAGCAGTTCTGGCCGACCCTATAGCAATCAGCCCCAGCATTTT. Translated: CASSSGRPYSNQPQHF.

The count of this clonotype is one. The chain carries TRBV2 and TRBJ2-1, with D possibly matching TRBD2 (6 bases). The germline V gene has CDR1 SNHLY and CDR2 FYNNEI. The CDR3 is made up of 16 amino acids. V lost 7 bases and J 1 base, leaving 17 bases between the germline ends. The CDR3: CASTGTGGKSYNEQFF. CDR3 DNA sequence: TGTGCCAGCACCGGGACTGGCGGAAAATCCTACAATGAGCAGTTCTTC.

V gene TRBV20-1 combines with J gene TRBJ2-3; D is possibly TRBD2 (5 bases). The V end was cut by 1 base, the J end by 2 bases, with 13 bases between. In germline, CDR1 is DFQATT, CDR2 SNEGSKA (reference sequence). The CDR3 is made up of 15 amino acids. For the CDR3, the DNA is TGCAGTGCTAGAGGGCTAGCCCGTCACACAGATACGCAGTATTTT. This translates into CSARGLARHTDTQYF.

This chain links TRBV3-1 with TRBJ1-2, with D possibly being TRBD1 (6 bases). Per the germline V gene, CDR1 is LGHDT and CDR2 is YNNKEL (reference sequence). The CDR3 extends over 14 amino acids. Trimming took off 3 bases at V and 1 base at J, with 9 bases between the two ends. The CDR3 region has the DNA TGTGCCAGCAGCCATGGACAGATTAACTATGGCTACACCTTC. Its translation is CASSHGQINYGYTF.

J is TRBJ2-1 and V is TRBV10-2; D unclear. CDR3 length: 14 residues. V gave up 7 bases and J gave up 3 bases, with 13 bases separating them. CDR1 and CDR2 (germline): WSHSY, SAAADI. CDR3 sequence: CASTSGFGYNEQFF. The CDR3 DNA sequence: TGCGCCAGCACTAGTGGGTTTGGCTACAATGAGCAGTTCTTC.

This clonotype was recorded a few times. The V call is TRBV4-2, the J call TRBJ1-2, with TRBD1 matching 8 bases. Trimming cost V 11 bases and J 2 bases; bases outside gene matches: 7. Per germline, CDR1 LGHNA and CDR2 YNFKEQ. CDR3 length: 13 residues. In nucleotides, the CDR3 is TGTGCCGGGAGCCCAGGGGGCAACTATGGCTACACCTTC. Its translation: CAGSPGGNYGYTF.

This clonotype has only a few counts. This chain uses TRBV4-1 with TRBJ2-4; 7 bases agree with TRBD2. From germline, CDR1 is MGHRA and CDR2 YSYEKL. This CDR3 has 14 residues. V lost 0 bases to trimming and J lost 8 bases; unmatched junction nucleotides: 4. In DNA form, the CDR3 reads TGCGCCAGCAGCCAAGATTCTGCGGGGGACATTCAGTACTTC. The encoded protein is CASSQDSAGDIQYF.

The V and J genes are TRBV20-1 and TRBJ2-4; 7 bases are a match to TRBD2. The J call is doubtful: the DNA matches TRBJ2-7 better. CDR1 is DFQATT, CDR2 SNEGSKA, per germline (reference sequence). The CDR3 is made up of 13 amino acids. For the CDR3, the DNA is TGCAGTGCTAGCCGGGGGGAGGACTACGAGCAGTACTTC. Its translation: CSASRGEDYEQYF.

This chain links TRBV2 with TRBJ1-2, with D possibly TRBD1 on 6 matching bases. The V end lost 2 bases, the J end lost 3 bases, and 13 bases lay between the germline ends. The CDR3 extends over 15 amino acids. Per germline, CDR1 SNHLY and CDR2 FYNNEI. The CDR3 DNA sequence: TGTGCCAGCAGTGAATACGGACCAGGGGACTATGGCTACACCTTC. It encodes CASSEYGPGDYGYTF. Full variable domain (missing parts from reference TRBV2 and TRBJ1-2): EPEVTQTPSHQVTQMGQEVILRCVPISNHLYFYWYRQILGQKVEFLVSFYNNEISEKSEIFDDQFSVERPDGSNFTLKIRSTKLEDSAMYFCASSEYGPGDYGYTFGSGTRLTVV.

This chain uses TRBV18 with TRBJ1-2; D call uncertain. V lost 2 bases to trimming and J lost 6 bases, with 16 bases between them. CDR3 length: 15 amino acids. The germline V gene encodes CDR1 KGHSH and CDR2 LQKENI. In DNA, the CDR3 is TGTGCCAGCTCACCAGTGCAGACCTACTTCGATGGCTACACCTTC. Translated, it gives CASSPVQTYFDGYTF.

The gene calls are TRBV10-3 and TRBJ2-7; 7 bases line up with TRBD2. Germline loops: CDR1 ENHRY, CDR2 SYGVKD. Unmatched junction bases numbered 14, after V lost 2 bases and J lost 7 bases. The length of the CDR3 is 16 residues. CDR3 in DNA: TGTGCCATCAGTGAGCCGGCTAGCGGTGGTTACAATGAGCAGTACTTC. It encodes CAISEPASGGYNEQYF.

Only a few counts were recorded for this clonotype. An end of the junction does not agree with germline; a read error may underlie this. The chain combines TRBV7-9 with TRBJ2-1; perhaps TRBD1 as D (5 bases). This CDR3 region has 14 residues. Germline lookup yields CDR1 SEHNR and CDR2 FQNEAQ (reference sequence). CDR3 coding DNA: TGCGCCAGCAGCTTGGTTCCAGGGTCGGATGAGCAGTTCTTC. This sequence encodes CASSLVPGSDEQFF.

The chain is built from TRBV5-1 and TRBJ2-1; D might be TRBD2 (5 bases). The germline V gene encodes CDR1 SGHRS and CDR2 YFSETQ. This CDR3 has 16 amino acids. Between the trimmed V and J ends, which lost 0 bases and 7 bases, there was a span of 17 bases. CDR3: CASSLGGAAFGNEQFF. The CDR3 DNA reads TGCGCCAGCAGCTTGGGGGGAGCGGCCTTTGGGAATGAGCAGTTCTTC.

This chain connects TRBV20-1 to TRBJ1-5; TRBD1 matches at 11 bases. The CDR3 totals 14 residues. Germline-derived CDR1 and CDR2 are DFQATT and SNEGSKA (reference sequence). The ends lost 6 bases at V and 5 bases at J; junction bases unmatched: 6. The CDR3 is CSASKGQGDQPQHF. CDR3 bases: TGCAGTGCCAGTAAGGGACAGGGGGATCAGCCCCAGCATTTT.

The genes are TRBV10-3 and TRBJ1-2; D remains unclear. V shed 5 bases and J shed 3 bases, with 16 bases lying between them. CDR1 is ENHRY, CDR2 SYGVKD, per germline. This CDR3 comprises 15 residues. This CDR3 reads CAISTQEGEDYGYTF. The CDR3 bases are TGTGCCATCAGTACGCAGGAAGGAGAGGACTATGGCTACACCTTC.

The rearrangement joins TRBV4-1 to TRBJ2-5, with 13 bases matching TRBD2. The V segment lost 1 base and the J segment 5 bases; nucleotides outside the gene matches: 7. The CDR3 sequence is 17 residues long. The germline V gene encodes CDR1 MGHRA and CDR2 YSYEKL. The CDR3 spells CASSQVGLAGILETQYF. The CDR3 bases are TGCGCCAGCAGCCAAGTGGGACTAGCGGGGATTCTGGAGACCCAGTACTTC.

The chain employs TRBV4-1 and TRBJ1-4; D not resolved. CDR1 MGHRA and CDR2 YSYEKL come from the germline V gene. Trimming left V 4 bases short and J 5 bases short, with 14 bases between. There are 15 residues in the CDR3. The CDR3 loop reads CASSPAVGGNEKLFF. Written as DNA, the CDR3 is TGCGCCAGCAGCCCCGCAGTGGGAGGGAATGAAAAACTGTTTTTT.

The chain has TRBV6-2 or TRBV6-3 and TRBJ1-1; D is unclear. V gave up 8 bases and J gave up 6 bases, with 25 bases separating them. Germline V gene sequence: CDR1 MNHEY, CDR2 SVGEGT. The CDR3 length is 16 residues. The CDR3 loop is CASFRSSRVSTAEAFF. The CDR3 DNA reads as TGTGCCAGCTTTCGGTCTAGTCGGGTTAGCACTGCTGAAGCTTTCTTT.

The chain joins TRBV7-2 to TRBJ1-2; 7 bases line up with TRBD1. Germline values: CDR1 SGHTA, CDR2 FQGNSA. V was pared by 4 bases and J by 6 bases, with 11 bases of the junction left unmatched. The CDR3 extends over 15 amino acids. CDR3 bases: TGTGCCAGCAGCTCACAGCCGACAGGGAACCATGGCTACACCTTC. This gives the protein CASSSQPTGNHGYTF.

The chain combines TRBV4-2 with TRBJ1-4, with 7 bases aligning to TRBD1. Germline CDR1 and CDR2: LGHNA and YNFKEQ. The V gene end was trimmed by 1 base and the J gene end by 7 bases; junction bases not matched to a gene: 9. The CDR3 extends over 16 amino acids. CDR3 nucleotides: TGTGCCAGCAGCCAAGGACGACAGGGTTTTGGTGAAAAACTGTTTTTT. Its translation is CASSQGRQGFGEKLFF.

Remarks on this clonotype: Its ends do not fully match the called genes, so a read error is possible. This chain uses TRBV3-1 with TRBJ1-5; D possibly corresponds to TRBD1 (6 bases). Looked up from germline, CDR1 is LGHDT and CDR2 is YNNKEL (reference sequence). The CDR3 length is 15 residues. CDR3 residues: CACSQGTPSNQPQHF. CDR3 sequence (DNA): TGTGCCTGCAGCCAAGGGACACCTAGCAATCAGCCCCAGCATTTT.

V and J are TRBV5-5 and TRBJ1-5, with a weak D call TRBD1 (5 bases). CDR1 is SGHKS and CDR2 is YYEKEE in the germline V gene (reference sequence). This CDR3 comprises 15 residues. Trimming removed 2 bases at V and 5 bases at J, with 14 bases between. CDR3 coding DNA: TGTGCCAGCAGCTTTTACGGGGGAAGGGATCAGCCCCAGCATTTT. Amino acid sequence: CASSFYGGRDQPQHF.

Points on this clonotype: A read error may produce the germline difference seen at one junction end. This chain joins TRBV6-2 or TRBV6-3 and TRBJ2-3, with D perhaps matching TRBD1 (6 bases). CDR1 is MNHEY, CDR2 SVGEGT, per germline. The CDR3 is 15 amino acids. CDR3 protein: CASSPPRDNTDTRYF. In nucleotides, the CDR3 is TGTGCCAGCAGTCCCCCTCGGGACAACACAGATACGCGGTATTTT.

The chain employs TRBV27 and TRBJ2-2; D perhaps matches TRBD2 (6 bases). The CDR3 has 16 residues. The germline V and J ends were trimmed by 5 bases and 2 bases, with 15 bases remaining between them. Germline CDR1 is MNHEY and CDR2 is SMNVEV (reference sequence). CDR3 nucleotide sequence: TGTGCCAGCAGTCCATCCGGGACTGTCAACACCGGGGAGCTGTTTTTT. Translation gives CASSPSGTVNTGELFF.

J is TRBJ2-1 and V is TRBV7-2, with 15 nucleotides matching TRBD2. The V and J ends lost 11 bases and 14 bases, in that order; junction bases with no gene match: 13. The CDR3 loop spans 14 amino acids. In germline, CDR1 is SGHTA, CDR2 FQGNSA. As DNA, the CDR3 is TGTGCCGTAGGACTAGCGGGAGGGCCGAGGGATGAGTTCTTC. It yields the protein CAVGLAGGPRDEFF.